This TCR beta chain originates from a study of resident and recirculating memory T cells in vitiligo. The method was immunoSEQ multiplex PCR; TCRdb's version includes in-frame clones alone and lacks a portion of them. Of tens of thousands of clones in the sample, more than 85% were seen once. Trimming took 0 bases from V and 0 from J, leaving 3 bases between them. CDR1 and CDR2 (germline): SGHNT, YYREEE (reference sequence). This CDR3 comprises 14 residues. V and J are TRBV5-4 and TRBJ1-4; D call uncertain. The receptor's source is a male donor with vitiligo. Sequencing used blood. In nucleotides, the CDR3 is TGTGCCAGCAGCTTGGACTCAACTAATGAAAAACTGTTTTTT. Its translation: CASSLDSTNEKLFF.